This T cell receptor beta chain was observed in a study of CD8 T cells in Susac syndrome. Findings and limits, study-wide: That the number of individuals in its TCR sequencing and HLA analysis was relatively small was acknowledged by the study.

After extraction with the RNeasy kit, roughly 0.45 to 1 ug of the RNA was reverse transcribed using random hexamers. immunoSEQ multiplex PCR amplified TCR beta CDR3 across 54 Vbeta, 13 Jbeta. TCRdb reanalysed the immunoSEQ multiplex PCR reads using MiXCR and keeps one entry per CDR3 protein. The sample gives about 130,000 distinct CDR3 sequences, 90% to 95% of which show up once; around 0.12% is in the top ten. Sequencing of TCR beta was undertaken in CD8+ and CD4+ T cells derived from blood. Negative isolation yielded CD8+ and CD4+ T cells; FACS enriched TEMRA cells. As to this clonotype: Its antigen is as yet unknown.

The CDR3 has 13 amino acids. Germline V lookup: CDR1 SNHLY, CDR2 FYNNEI. V lost 8 bases and J 0 bases, leaving 7 bases between the germline ends. This chain connects TRBV2 to TRBJ2-2; D is undetermined. The source of this sequence is a human donor with multiple sclerosis. The sequenced material came from CD4+ T cells from PBMCs. The CDR3 protein is CASRAANTGELFF. The DNA of the CDR3 is TGTGCCAGCCGGGCAGCGAACACCGGGGAGCTGTTTTTT.